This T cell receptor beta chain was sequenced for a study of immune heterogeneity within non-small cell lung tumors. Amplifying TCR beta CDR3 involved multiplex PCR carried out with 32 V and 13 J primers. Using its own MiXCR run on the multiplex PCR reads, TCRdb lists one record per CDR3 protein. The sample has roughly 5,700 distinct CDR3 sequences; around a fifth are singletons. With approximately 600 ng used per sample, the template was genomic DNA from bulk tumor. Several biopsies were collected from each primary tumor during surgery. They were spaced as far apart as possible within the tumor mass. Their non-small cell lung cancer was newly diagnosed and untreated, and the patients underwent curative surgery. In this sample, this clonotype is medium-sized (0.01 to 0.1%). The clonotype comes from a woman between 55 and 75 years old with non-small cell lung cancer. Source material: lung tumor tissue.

The CDR3 loop is CASTQGWSGYEQYF. The CDR3 DNA sequence: TGTGCCAGCACTCAAGGGTGGTCGGGCTACGAGCAGTACTTC. The rearrangement links TRBV6-1 to TRBJ2-7; D call uncertain. V dropped 7 bases and J dropped 3 bases, with 16 bases sitting between them. Germline values: CDR1 MNHNS, CDR2 SASEGT. This CDR3 is 14 amino acids long.